The 30 T cell receptor beta chains below all came from one sample that was sequenced in a study of T cell changes during pregnancy in multiple sclerosis. Libraries were prepared by immunoSEQ multiplex PCR; TCRdb keeps only in-frame clonotypes and omits some of them. The sample holds approximately 92,000 clones, 92% seen once. Specimen: peripheral blood, collected in the first trimester of pregnancy. These receptors originate from a female donor with multiple sclerosis, enrolled in a pregnancy study.

V gene TRBV4-3 combines with J gene TRBJ2-7; 7 nucleotides line up with TRBD2. J lost 2 bases, V lost 0 bases, and 13 bases had no gene match. The CDR3 loop spans 18 amino acids. The V gene's germline CDR1 is LGHNA and CDR2 YSLEER. CDR3 DNA: TGCGCCAGCAGCCAAGATCCGGTCCGGAGCGGGGAGACCTACGAGCAGTACTTC. It specifies CASSQDPVRSGETYEQYF.

This chain connects TRBV5-4 to TRBJ2-7; TRBD1 aligns across 8 bases. CDR1 and CDR2 from the germline V gene are SGHNT and YYREEE (reference sequence). With V trimmed by 3 bases and J by 3 bases, 2 bases remained unmatched. The CDR3 extends over 13 amino acids. The CDR3 sequence is CASSSGQGYEQYF. DNA of the CDR3: TGTGCCAGCAGCTCTGGACAGGGCTACGAGCAGTACTTC.

The sample holds a few counts of this clone. The chain carries TRBV5-1 and TRBJ2-1; D gene unclear. Deletions cut 0 bases from V and 4 bases from J, with 8 bases between. CDR3 length: 14 residues. Per the germline V gene, CDR1 is SGHRS and CDR2 is YFSETQ. CDR3 DNA: TGCGCCAGCAGCTTGGGGCCCCAGTACAATGAGCAGTTCTTC. As protein: CASSLGPQYNEQFF.

The V gene is TRBV6-1, the J gene TRBJ1-2; 7 bases match TRBD1. With V trimmed by 3 bases and J by 6 bases, 10 bases remained unmatched. The V gene's germline CDR1 is MNHNS and CDR2 SASEGT. This CDR3 comprises 15 residues. This chain's CDR3 is CASSERQGRVHGYTF. As DNA, the CDR3 is TGTGCCAGCAGTGAGAGACAGGGTAGGGTACATGGCTACACCTTC.

The genes are TRBV9 and TRBJ2-3; D gene unclear. V was pared by 7 bases and J by 2 bases, with 8 bases between. This CDR3 comprises 12 residues. CDR1 SGDLS and CDR2 YYNGEE come from the germline V gene. CDR3 residues: CASSGVTDTQYF. In DNA form, the CDR3 reads TGTGCCAGCTCCGGTGTCACAGATACGCAGTATTTT.

The chain links TRBV6-5 to TRBJ2-2; D remains unclear. V was pared by 6 bases and J by 3 bases, with 14 bases between. The CDR3 runs 15 residues. The germline gives CDR1 MNHEY, CDR2 SVGAGI. CDR3 loop: CASSTQQQYTGELFF. The CDR3, as DNA: TGTGCCAGCAGCACGCAACAGCAATACACCGGGGAGCTGTTTTTT.

The CDR3 DNA reads TGTGCCAGCAGTGAGGCGGGGGCGTATAGCAATCAGCCCCAGCATTTT. It codes for CASSEAGAYSNQPQHF. The J gene is TRBJ1-5, the V gene TRBV6-1, with D tentatively TRBD1 (6 bases). The CDR3 totals 16 residues. The V gene's germline CDR1 is MNHNS and CDR2 SASEGT. Between the trimmed V and J ends, which lost 3 bases and 0 bases, there was a span of 12 bases.

The chain is built from TRBV15 and TRBJ1-5; 7 bases align to TRBD1. The germline V gene has CDR1 LNHNV and CDR2 YYDKDF (reference sequence). The CDR3 is 15 amino acids. The ends lost 8 bases at V and 2 bases at J; junction bases unmatched: 9. CDR3 region: CATLTTGAGNQPQHF. CDR3 bases: TGTGCCACCCTTACAACAGGGGCAGGCAATCAGCCCCAGCATTTT.

The chain uses TRBV18 and TRBJ1-1, with 9 bases that match TRBD1. V trimming: 2 bases; J trimming: 7 bases; junction bases outside the gene matches: 5. The V gene's germline CDR1 is KGHSH and CDR2 LQKENI. This CDR3 spans 14 amino acids. The CDR3 DNA is TGTGCCAGCTCACCAGGGACAGGGAAATTTGAAGCTTTCTTT. It encodes CASSPGTGKFEAFF.

The V gene is TRBV7-2, the J gene TRBJ1-3; 7 bases map to TRBD1. The J segment lost 8 bases and the V segment lost 5 bases, leaving 12 bases of the junction unmatched. Per germline, CDR1 SGHTA and CDR2 FQGNSA. The CDR3 has 15 amino acids. CDR3 in DNA: TGTGCCAGCAGCCTCGCCTTACAGGGGCGGGACACCATATATTTT. This sequence encodes CASSLALQGRDTIYF.

The J gene is TRBJ2-1, the V gene TRBV11-2, with TRBD2 identical over 7 bases. The junction had 14 bases not matched to a gene; V was cut back by 4 bases and J by 5 bases. The CDR3 length is 17 residues. The V gene's germline CDR1 is SGHAT and CDR2 FQNNGV. The CDR3 loop reads CASSSPSGMGSHNEQFF. The CDR3 DNA reads TGTGCCAGCAGCTCTCCCAGCGGGATGGGCTCACACAATGAGCAGTTCTTC.

Written as DNA, the CDR3 is TGTGCCAGCTCACCATCGAGACAGGGAAATGAAAAACTGTTTTTT. Its translation: CASSPSRQGNEKLFF. This rearrangement joins TRBV18 to TRBJ1-4, with 7 bases lining up with TRBD1. The CDR3 length is 15 residues. Germline CDR1 and CDR2: KGHSH and LQKENI. V dropped 2 bases and J dropped 5; count of bases not matched to a gene: 5.

V usage is TRBV7-9 and J usage is TRBJ2-3; TRBD2 aligns across 12 bases. The trim removed 6 bases at V and 7 bases at J, leaving 5 bases unmatched. This CDR3 comprises 14 residues. CDR1 and CDR2 (germline): SEHNR, FQNEAQ (reference sequence). The CDR3 reads CASRASGRENTQYF. The CDR3 nucleotides read TGTGCCAGCAGGGCTAGCGGGAGGGAAAATACGCAGTATTTT.

The chain combines TRBV19 with TRBJ1-5, with D tentatively TRBD1 (6 bases). Per germline, CDR1 LNHDA and CDR2 SQIVND (reference sequence). CDR3 size: 13 residues. V was cut by 7 bases and J by 7 bases, with 14 bases left in between. The CDR3 here is CASTTGLTQPQHF. DNA of the CDR3: TGTGCCAGTACTACAGGGTTAACGCAGCCCCAGCATTTT.

This clone was seen only a few times. The chain employs TRBV9 and TRBJ2-7, with D possibly matching TRBD2 (5 bases). The CDR3 is made up of 15 amino acids. CDR1 is SGDLS and CDR2 is YYNGEE in the germline V gene. V lost 2 bases and J lost 6, with 18 bases in between. CDR3 region: CASSVEPGSTGEQYF. The CDR3 DNA follows: TGTGCCAGCAGCGTTGAGCCGGGATCAACGGGCGAGCAGTACTTC.

The chain employs TRBV6-5 and TRBJ1-2; the match to TRBD1 covers 7 bases. The germline V gene has CDR1 MNHEY and CDR2 SVGAGI. This CDR3 spans 15 amino acids. V lost 5 bases and J lost 5; bases outside the gene matches: 11. CDR3 sequence reads: CASSPETGLDYGYTF. The CDR3 DNA reads TGTGCCAGCAGTCCAGAGACAGGGCTCGATTATGGCTACACCTTC.

This chain joins TRBV9 and TRBJ1-2, with a tentative D call TRBD1 (5 bases). Germline CDR1 SGDLS, CDR2 YYNGEE. The CDR3 runs to 13 residues. The germline V and J ends were trimmed by 2 bases and 8 bases, with 13 bases remaining between them. CDR3 coding DNA: TGTGCCAGCAGCGTGGGGCAGGGTGTGGGCTACACCTTC. It codes for CASSVGQGVGYTF.

The chain joins TRBV6-4 to TRBJ1-2, with 9 bases lining up with TRBD1. The germline gives CDR1 MRHNA, CDR2 SNTAGT. This CDR3 is 15 amino acids long. V gave up 10 bases and J gave up 1 base; unmatched junction bases: 10. The CDR3 spells CATRTGAPGNYGYTF. The DNA for the CDR3 is TGTGCCACCCGGACAGGGGCGCCGGGTAACTATGGCTACACCTTC.

Here the CDR3 DNA reads TGTGCCAGCAGCCCGGAGGGACTCCAATCGCAGTATTTT. Translation: CASSPEGLQSQYF. The chain couples TRBV7-3 to TRBJ2-3; D might be TRBD2 (6 bases). Trimming took 5 bases from V and 10 from J, leaving 16 bases between them. The CDR3 is made up of 13 amino acids. Germline V gives CDR1 SGHTA, CDR2 FQGTGA.

V and J are TRBV7-2 and TRBJ1-5; D is perhaps TRBD1 (5 bases). The CDR3 covers 14 residues. The ends were cut back, 8 bases at V and 2 bases at J, with 13 bases in the middle. CDR1 SGHTA and CDR2 FQGNSA come from the germline V gene. The CDR3 DNA sequence: TGTGCCAGCTCAGGGTTTGAGGGCAATCAGCCCCAGCATTTT. Translating gives CASSGFEGNQPQHF.

The chain carries TRBV30 and TRBJ1-2, with 9 bases that match TRBD1. CDR3 length: 13 amino acids. From germline, CDR1 is GTSNPN and CDR2 SVGIG (reference sequence). V shed 2 bases and J 8 bases; nucleotides not matched to a gene: 6. The CDR3 region is CAWSTSTGGGYTF. The CDR3 DNA is TGTGCCTGGAGTACTTCGACAGGGGGAGGCTACACCTTC.

This chain links TRBV12-5 with TRBJ1-5, with a possible D match to TRBD1 (6 bases). Trimming pared 8 bases from V and 6 bases from J, leaving 14 bases between. From germline, CDR1 is LGHNT and CDR2 FRNRAP. The CDR3 contains 13 residues. The CDR3 here is CASSANRAQPQHF. In nucleotides, the CDR3 is TGTGCTAGTTCGGCAAACAGGGCTCAGCCCCAGCATTTT.

The CDR3 nucleotides read TGTGCCACCAGCAGACCCGGACTAGCGGAACCTCACGAGCAGTACTTC. Translated: CATSRPGLAEPHEQYF. This chain connects TRBV15 to TRBJ2-7, with 10 bases fitting TRBD2. After removal of 2 bases from V and 5 bases from J, the junction contained 9 bases not matched to a gene. CDR3 length: 16 residues. The germline gives CDR1 LNHNV, CDR2 YYDKDF (reference sequence).

J is TRBJ1-2 and V is TRBV5-1; D is perhaps TRBD1 (5 bases). The V and J ends lost 4 bases and 8 bases respectively, with 21 bases between them. In germline, CDR1 is SGHRS, CDR2 YFSETQ. CDR3 size: 15 residues. The CDR3 DNA sequence: TGCGCCAGCAGCCAGGACAATGGGGGGAAGAGGGGCTACACCTTC. Its translation: CASSQDNGGKRGYTF.

The chain links TRBV5-1 to TRBJ2-1; D perhaps matches TRBD2 (7 bases). V was pared by 4 bases and J by 7 bases, with 21 bases between. The germline CDR1 and CDR2 sequences are SGHRS and YFSETQ. The CDR3 consists of 16 residues. CDR3 sequence reads: CASSGLGGQGHNEQFF. DNA for the CDR3: TGCGCCAGCAGCGGCCTGGGAGGGCAGGGACATAATGAGCAGTTCTTC.

This clone appeared a single time. This chain connects TRBV18 to TRBJ1-5, with 10 nucleotides matching TRBD1. Germline CDR1 KGHSH, CDR2 LQKENI. CDR3 size: 19 residues. The V gene end was trimmed by 4 bases and the J gene end by 3 bases; junction bases not matched to a gene: 15. The CDR3 loop is CASSLLSDRGQVVNQPQHF. The CDR3 nucleotides read TGTGCCAGCTCACTCCTTTCAGACAGGGGGCAAGTCGTCAATCAGCCCCAGCATTTT.

J is TRBJ2-3 and V is TRBV5-5; TRBD2 agrees at 16 bases. The germline V gene has CDR1 SGHKS and CDR2 YYEKEE (reference sequence). The CDR3 sequence is 20 residues long. The V segment lost 4 bases and the J segment 0 bases; nucleotides outside the gene matches: 11. The CDR3 nucleotides are TGTGCCAGCAGCGGTCCCCCGGGACTAGCGGGAGGGGGGAGCACAGATACGCAGTATTTT. Residues: CASSGPPGLAGGGSTDTQYF.

The J gene is TRBJ1-2, the V gene TRBV2; 9 bases are a match to TRBD1. V gave up 7 bases and J gave up 7 bases; unmatched junction bases: 10. The CDR3 extends over 14 amino acids. Germline V gene sequence: CDR1 SNHLY, CDR2 FYNNEI. The CDR3 is CASNGQGLSRGYTF. In DNA, the CDR3 is TGTGCCAGCAATGGACAGGGGCTTTCCCGTGGCTACACCTTC.

The chain employs TRBV5-4 and TRBJ2-3; a possible D gene is TRBD1 (5 bases). The germline V gene has CDR1 SGHNT and CDR2 YYREEE (reference sequence). The CDR3 loop spans 16 amino acids. The V gene lost 2 bases and the J gene lost 0 bases, with 13 bases spanning the gap. CDR3 DNA: TGTGCCAGCAGCTTATTGGGGCACCAAAGCACAGATACGCAGTATTTT. This translates into CASSLLGHQSTDTQYF.

The chain is built from TRBV9 and TRBJ1-5; 7 nucleotides agree with TRBD1. Germline V gene lookup returns CDR1 SGDLS and CDR2 YYNGEE. CDR3 length: 15 amino acids. Unmatched junction bases numbered 4, after V lost 4 bases and J lost 0 bases. The CDR3 protein is CASSKGGSSNQPQHF. The CDR3 nucleotides are TGTGCCAGCAGCAAAGGGGGCTCTAGCAATCAGCCCCAGCATTTT.